This T cell receptor beta chain was retrieved from a study of cytomegalovirus exposure and HLA in healthy donors. General study results and limits: CMV serostatus was the only recorded immune exposure for donors. An assumption of roughly uniform sequencing depth across donors underlay the presence/absence analyses. In a later analysis, across HLA loci, associated TCR counts were highest for DRB1, lowest for HLA-C. A prior analysis recorded that most TCR beta V segments were productive about 87% or about 30% of the time.

The study ran its PCR with 60 Vbeta and 13 Jbeta primers. Clones were sequenced by immunoSEQ multiplex PCR, and TCRdb holds only the in-frame ones, with some missing. The repertoire holds approximately 88,000 clones, with around 82% as singletons. The CDR3 has 15 residues. In the case of this clone: Its specificity is not known.

This sequence originates from a man between 18 and 35 years old in good health and CMV-seronegative. V gene TRBV21-1 combines with J gene TRBJ1-2. TRBV21-1 represents a pseudogene. The sequencing input was PBMCs. The CDR3: CASSKGRPRGYGYTF. CDR3 sequence (DNA): TGTGCCAGCAGCAAAGGCAGACCCCGGGGTTATGGCTACACCTTC.